This TCR beta chain was retrieved from a study of cytomegalovirus exposure and HLA in healthy donors (dated by TCRdb to 2016 to 2017). About the investigation overall: An earlier analysis of around 600 of the donors reported 250 to 300 Gb of sequence data and some 100 million unique TCR beta sequences from approximately 180 million T cells. A later genetic analysis used genome-wide SNP genotypes for about 60% of the roughly 700 donors, treating that subset as a discovery cohort. Both class I and class II loci were covered by HLA typing, at four-digit resolution. The study combined high-throughput TCR immunosequencing, statistical association of individual TCRs with disease status, and machine learning to predict cytomegalovirus infection status. An earlier analysis of 587 of the donors used high-throughput TCR beta sequencing to judge whether each TCR beta V gene segment behaved as functional or pseudogenic. Along with the roughly 700-subject first cohort, a separate validation cohort of around 110 different subjects was used. The genetic ancestry cluster associated with self-reported Caucasian donors included 70% to 85% of the 300 to 400 genotyped donors. A later analysis re-examined previously published TCR beta repertoires from roughly 650 donors and added high-resolution HLA genotyping to investigate patterns of TCR occurrence. All discovery cohort repertoires had been generated using a single sequencing platform. Donor age, sex, ethnicity and CMV serostatus were compiled together with the repertoire data. Among 300 to 500 genotyped donors of the cohort, an average of around 240,000 unique TCR beta nucleotide sequences was sequenced per donor, of which approximately 18% were non-productive. The study was designed to test whether signatures of past pathogen exposure could be identified by cataloging public T cell receptors. Typing coverage differed by locus: A, B, C, DRB1 and DQB1 were typed in about 620-640 donors, DQA1 in 500 to 550, DPA1 in some 610, and DPB1 in around 490. About five DR-DQ haplotypes were treated as single units for association and clustering because of strong linkage in the cohort. About 330 gigabases of sequencing data and around 90 million unique TCR sequences made up an early release that covered roughly 670 HLA-typed donors. The study used immunosequencing to profile the T cell repertoires of 670 or so subjects and linked those repertoires to cytomegalovirus serostatus. In the later analysis, no new phenotypic data were used to find candidate immune exposures; instead, reliance was placed on TCR beta sequences and their occurrence across donors.

Details on this clone: The antigen it binds to is not known. Base-call qualities are not available, and no considerably larger clone is one nucleotide away.

Study-wide conclusions, independent of this receptor: Broadly in line with IMGT annotations, most TCR beta V segments showed up in productive rearrangements about 87% or about 30% of the time in an earlier analysis of 450 to 600 of the donors. In a later analysis, several top co-occurrence clusters were reported to appear linked to parvovirus B19, influenza, CMV and Epstein-Barr virus. According to a later analysis, TCR association rates differed among HLA loci, with DRB1 alleles showing the most associated TCRs and HLA-C alleles showing the fewest. In vitro tests confirmed that a few of the cytomegalovirus-associated TCR beta chains recognize cytomegalovirus antigens. According to a later analysis, most CMV-associated TCR beta chains appeared to be HLA-restricted, and the HLA associations seemed to be driven largely by CMV exposure. A later genetic analysis reported fewer N-insertions in productive TCRs among donors in an Asian-associated ancestry cluster than the roughly 690-donor mean. The earlier analysis of 450 to 700 of the donors excluded roughly 17 rarely observed V segments, including chromosome 9 orphons, because counts were too low. Immune exposure information for the cohort was limited to CMV serostatus. According to the authors, the approach could potentially be generalized to other disease states and immunological phenotypes. Correlated functional status among segregating V segments might be attributable to linkage disequilibrium, but an unknown experimental factor could not be ruled out. An association between a missense DCLRE1C variant and V-gene and J-gene trimming of TCR beta chains was found in a later genetic analysis and replicated in an independent cohort. Sequencing depth was assumed to be roughly uniform across donors in the presence/absence analyses, though that assumption may not hold. The sequencing pipeline was judged likely to have produced a cluster of highly shared sequence variants as a technical artifact. This cohort had only TCR beta chains sequenced, and the lack of alpha or paired-chain data limited which features could be detected. The classifier was reported to diagnose cytomegalovirus status with high specificity and sensitivity in both the original and validation cohorts. In the study, approximately 150 TCR beta chains were listed as associated with cytomegalovirus. In a later analysis, around 15,000 TCR beta sequences were associated with specific HLA alleles at a false discovery rate of 0.05. Most TCR sequences were seen in very few donors, while some public TCRs were found in many individuals. A further reported finding was that TCR beta sequences accurately predicted the HLA-A and HLA-B alleles for most subjects in the first cohort. In a later analysis, HLA-associated TCR beta chains were found to be more clonally expanded and to have lower generation probabilities than equally common non-associated chains. Because some donors lacked HLA typing at each locus, the association tests relied only on the typed subset. When HLA alleles, especially DR and DQ, strongly co-occurred, TCR associations were difficult to assign to individual alleles.

Libraries were constructed by the immunoSEQ multiplex PCR assay. A mixture of 60 forward primers for TCR Vbeta segments and 13 reverse primers for TCR Jbeta segments was used in the multiplex PCR. The CDR3 region of rearranged TCR beta genes was amplified from genomic DNA by a multiplex PCR assay. The amplified TCR beta libraries were sequenced on the Illumina HiSeq System as 87-base-pair reads. Under the source paper's analysis protocol: A later analysis tallied tens of millions of unique TCR beta chains across the 650 to 750 repertoires, and about 10 million of those chains were shared by two or more donors. Raw reads were error-corrected and collapsed into unique sequences with a nearest-neighbor algorithm that merged closely related sequences to remove PCR and sequencing errors. CDR3 sequences were aligned to IMGT reference sequences to assign V, D and J gene segments. For a sequence to be retained, a match of at least six nucleotides to both a V gene segment and a J gene segment was required. A rearrangement counted as productive if the CDR3 had no stop codons and remained in frame with V and J, and every other rearrangement counted as non-productive. CDR3 was defined by IMGT convention, running from the second conserved V-encoded cysteine to the conserved J-encoded phenylalanine. In an earlier analysis of some 550 of the donors, sequences lacking an unambiguous match to a single V gene segment were excluded. An earlier analysis of a few hundred of the donors called V segments functional above 56.7% productive rearrangements and segregating when the between-donor standard deviation exceeded 5%. To diagnose cytomegalovirus status from the catalog of TCR beta chain sequences, a statistical classification framework was built. In a later analysis, V and J genes were assigned by comparing TCR nucleotide sequences against IMGT/GENE-DB human TR gene sequences. A later analysis assigned CDR3 sequences and most-parsimonious VDJ recombination scenarios with the TCRdist pipeline. A later analysis defined each TCR beta chain by its CDR3 amino acid sequence plus V-gene family, and excluded reads lacking a unique V-gene family. To address suspected cross-contamination and a sequencing artifact, a later analysis removed several hundred highly shared, low-generation-probability nucleotide sequences. For each public chain, a later analysis derived a clonal expansion index from normalized ranks of inferred template counts within each repertoire. A later analysis computed generation probabilities with a VDJ recombination model fitted to out-of-frame rearrangements, and checked the results against IGoR. In a later analysis, TCR-TCR, TCR-HLA and TCR-CMV co-occurrence was scored with hypergeometric tests, and a repertoire-size bias correction was applied to TCR pairs. A later analysis estimated false discovery rates by permuting HLA or CMV assignments 20 times. In a later analysis, co-occurring TCRs were grouped using DBSCAN, and TCRdist sequence similarity was added for clustering within HLA-allele-positive subsets. Co-occurrence clustering excluded repertoires with fewer than 30,000 or more than 120,000 public chains, plus five with anomalous nucleotide sharing. TCRdb carries this immuneACCESS record with in-frame sequences only. Its versions omit some clonotypes, under half of them owing to an unresolved V gene in the studies checked, with the rest unexplained. The D gene and trimming were derived from the DNA, and the V and J assignments and clone size from that table. The sample table holds around 100,000 clones, of which approximately 85% were seen once. The ten largest clones represent around 3.6% of the sample.

The cohort comprised some 700 healthy bone marrow donors. Cohort members were all nominally healthy when sampled, although unrecorded immune exposures were likely present. The donor tested CMV seronegative and was one of the 352 seronegative cohort members. Each donor provided a peripheral blood sample, and peripheral blood mononuclear cells were used for TCR beta sequencing. Genomic DNA was extracted from the blood cell samples with the Qiagen DNeasy Blood Extraction Kit. Sample: PBMCs. The sequence derives from a man in his thirties or forties in good health and CMV-seronegative.

The nucleotides are TGTGCCATCAGACGAGAATCTAGCACAGATACGCAGTATTTT. Its translation reads: CAIRRESSTDTQYF. The V and J segments used are TRBV10-3 and TRBJ2-3, with the D gene uncertain. The CDR3 measures 14 amino acids from cysteine to phenylalanine. The retained sequence is limited to the CDR3, 42 bases, with the frame set at the first base. The CDR1 and CDR2 encoded by the germline V gene are ENHRY and SYGVKD. V sheds 6 bases and J sheds 0 bases, leaving 10 bases between their ends.